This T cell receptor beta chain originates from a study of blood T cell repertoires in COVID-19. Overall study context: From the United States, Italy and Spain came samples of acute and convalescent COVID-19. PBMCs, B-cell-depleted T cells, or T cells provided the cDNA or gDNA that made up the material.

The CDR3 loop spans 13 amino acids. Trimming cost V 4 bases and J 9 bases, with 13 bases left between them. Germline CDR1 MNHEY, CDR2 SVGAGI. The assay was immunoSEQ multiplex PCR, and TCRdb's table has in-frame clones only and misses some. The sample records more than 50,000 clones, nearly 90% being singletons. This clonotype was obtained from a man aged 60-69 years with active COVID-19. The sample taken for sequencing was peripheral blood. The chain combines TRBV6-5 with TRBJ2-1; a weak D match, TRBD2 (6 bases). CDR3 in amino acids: CASSLGDLLEQFF. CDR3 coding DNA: TGTGCCAGCAGTTTGGGGGACTTGCTTGAGCAGTTCTTC.